Reported below is one TCR beta chain. Its target is unknown. The CDR3 totals 14 residues. Trimming stripped 1 base from V and 3 bases from J, with 7 bases between. Germline CDR1 and CDR2: SEHNR and FQNEAQ (reference sequence). This entry comes from a study of Ad26.COV2.S vaccination and SARS-CoV-2 variants. Study-level information: Donor got 5x10^10 or 1x10^11 viral particles of Ad26.COV2.S. Study-level points and caveats: Spike-specific responses of CD8+ and CD4+ T cells were reported to display substantial breadth after vaccination.

TCRdb's table, derived via immunoSEQ multiplex PCR, lists solely in-frame clones and lacks some. Of about 680,000 clones listed, roughly nine tenths were seen once; the top ten hold approximately 1.5%. Specified treatment: 19 received Ad26.COV2.S at low or high dose, single or two shots; 5 received placebo; per-sample allocation not given. Sampling was done on day 63 after the first vaccine or placebo injection. Boston hosted the donor, who was an adult aged 18-55 years. Expressing Wuhan-strain SARS-CoV-2 spike, an Ad26 vector served as the vaccine. The sequence was obtained from a person aged 18-60 years who received the Ad26.COV2.S COVID-19 vaccine or a placebo. This material consisted of peripheral blood, taken in a trial of Ad26.COV2.S vaccine versus placebo. The V gene is TRBV7-9, the J gene TRBJ1-5, with D unresolved. CDR3 DNA: TGTGCCAGCAGCTTAGGAGGTAACAATCAGCCCCAGCATTTT. This encodes CASSLGGNNQPQHF.